This entry features one T cell receptor (beta chain) sequence. The data derive from a study of cytomegalovirus exposure and HLA in healthy donors. A multiplex PCR was run with 60 Vbeta primers and 13 Jbeta primers. Some clones are missing from TCRdb's copy, which holds only in-frame ones; the method was immunoSEQ multiplex PCR. Among 96,000 or so clones listed, roughly 74% were seen once. There are 15 residues in the CDR3. V dropped 4 bases and J dropped 5 bases, with 18 bases sitting between them. CDR1 and CDR2 from the germline V gene are SGHRS and YFSETQ. This chain joins TRBV5-1 and TRBJ2-5; possibly TRBD2 for D (5 bases). The sample consisted of PBMCs. This receptor was taken from a female donor in good health and CMV-seropositive. CDR3 sequence: CASSGSGNQQETQYF. The CDR3 nucleotides read TGCGCCAGCAGCGGTTCGGGAAATCAGCAGGAGACCCAGTACTTC.